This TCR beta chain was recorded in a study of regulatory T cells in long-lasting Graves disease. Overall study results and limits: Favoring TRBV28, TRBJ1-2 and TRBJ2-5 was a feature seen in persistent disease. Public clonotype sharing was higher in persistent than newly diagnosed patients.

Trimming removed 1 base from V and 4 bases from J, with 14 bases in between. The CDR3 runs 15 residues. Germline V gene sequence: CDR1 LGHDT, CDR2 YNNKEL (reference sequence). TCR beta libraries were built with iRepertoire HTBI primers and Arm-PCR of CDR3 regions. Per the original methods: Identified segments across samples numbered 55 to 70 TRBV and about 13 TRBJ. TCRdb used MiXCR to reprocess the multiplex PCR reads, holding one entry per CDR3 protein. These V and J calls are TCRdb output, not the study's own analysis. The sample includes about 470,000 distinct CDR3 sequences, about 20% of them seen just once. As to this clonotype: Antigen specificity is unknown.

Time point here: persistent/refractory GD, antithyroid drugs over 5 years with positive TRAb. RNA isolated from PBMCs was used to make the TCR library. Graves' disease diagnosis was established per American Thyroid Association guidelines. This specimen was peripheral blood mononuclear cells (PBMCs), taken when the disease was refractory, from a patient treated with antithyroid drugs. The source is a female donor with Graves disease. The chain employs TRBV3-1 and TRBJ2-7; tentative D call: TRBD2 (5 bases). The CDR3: CASSQGSQDSYEQYF. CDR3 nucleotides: TGTGCCAGCAGCCAAGGAAGTCAGGACTCATACGAGCAGTACTTC.